This TCR beta chain was captured by sequencing in a study of T cell repertoires in cytomegalovirus infection. Looked up from germline, CDR1 is SGHVS and CDR2 is FNYEAQ. The length of the CDR3 is 12 residues. Trimming cost V 5 bases and J 8 bases, with 12 bases left between them. TCRdb re-analysed the reads in MiXCR, keeping a single row per CDR3 protein. The table has fewer than 650,000 distinct CDR3 sequences, under 45% seen once. In its sample, this clonotype was seen many times. Its antigen is unidentified. The origin of this receptor is a human donor in good health (CMV status not recorded). Some clones in this sample may be carry-over from other donors' samples. Source: cultured PBMCs, taken from culture after CMV antigen stimulation. V gene TRBV7-6 combines with J gene TRBJ2-5; D is perhaps TRBD1 (5 bases). CDR3 bases: TGTGCCAGCAGCCTTAGCCAGGGTACCCAGTACTTC. It is translated as CASSLSQGTQYF.